A single sample is the source of the 4 T cell receptor beta chains below, sequenced in a study of T cell changes during pregnancy in multiple sclerosis. The method was immunoSEQ multiplex PCR; TCRdb's version includes in-frame clones alone and lacks a portion of them. The data contain 22,000 or so clones, about 93% of them seen just once; the ten biggest clones take up roughly 7.4%. Material: CD8+ T cells from peripheral blood mononuclear cells, obtained in the third trimester of pregnancy. These receptor sequences come from a female donor with multiple sclerosis, enrolled in a pregnancy study.

The gene calls are TRBV13 and TRBJ1-5; 8 bases agree with TRBD1. Germline assignment: CDR1 PRHDT and CDR2 FYEKMQ (reference sequence). V trimming: 3 bases; J trimming: 1 base; junction bases outside the gene matches: 2. The CDR3 runs to 15 residues. In DNA form, the CDR3 reads TGTGCCAGCAGCTTCGGACAGGGAAGCAATCAGCCCCAGCATTTT. This sequence encodes CASSFGQGSNQPQHF.

This clone was picked up one time. V and J are TRBV28 and TRBJ2-3, with D possibly TRBD2 on 6 matching bases. Germline V gene sequence: CDR1 MDHEN, CDR2 SYDVKM. Trimming stripped 4 bases from V and 4 bases from J, with 15 bases between. This CDR3 comprises 15 residues. CDR3 region: CASSSEPGLPDTQYF. In DNA form, the CDR3 reads TGTGCCAGCAGTTCAGAACCGGGACTCCCAGATACGCAGTATTTT.

A few counts support this clone. The genes are TRBV30 and TRBJ2-7; 8 bases are a match to TRBD1. V lost 8 bases to trimming and J lost 2 bases; unmatched junction nucleotides: 11. CDR1 is GTSNPN, CDR2 SVGIG, per germline (reference sequence). The CDR3 is 14 residues long. The CDR3 sequence is CAGREQGVPYEQYF. The DNA for the CDR3 is TGTGCCGGGCGGGAACAGGGGGTCCCCTACGAGCAGTACTTC.

This clone was seen once. The V call is TRBV28, the J call TRBJ2-6; perhaps TRBD2 as D (5 bases). This CDR3 spans 15 amino acids. Per germline, CDR1 MDHEN and CDR2 SYDVKM. V was trimmed by 7 bases and J by 4 bases, leaving 14 bases between them. This chain's CDR3 is CASTPPGMGANVLTF. The CDR3, as DNA: TGTGCCAGCACCCCACCGGGGATGGGGGCCAACGTCCTGACTTTC.